This T cell receptor beta chain was obtained from a study of a mutant IDH1 vaccine in newly diagnosed glioma (dated by TCRdb to the early 2020s). General notes on the study: Patients received eight vaccinations in weeks 1, 3, 5, 7, 11, 15, 19 and 23, corresponding to visits V03 through V10. In the chemotherapy-containing groups, vaccination started alongside temozolomide cycles, whereas in patients who had radiotherapy alone it started 4-6 weeks after radiotherapy. The approximately 32 treated patients were 62.5% male and around 40% female, with a mean age of approximately 38 years. Before enrollment, patients had received standard therapy of radiotherapy alone, temozolomide alone, or radiochemotherapy with temozolomide; most received the combination. Peripheral blood samples were drawn at six visits, namely V03 (baseline), V05, V07, V10, V12 and V13. Longitudinal TCRB deep sequencing was performed for about 25 treated patients wherever samples were available for exploratory analyses. Summary of the overall study and its limitations: No apparent relationship was observed between pseudoprogression and alterations in the top peripheral T cell clonotypes detected by TCRB sequencing. The authors noted that analyses of patient blood samples could not be reproduced because of sample limitations. Availability determined which PBMC samples were chosen for TCRB deep sequencing. Across multiple MHC alleles, vaccine-induced immune responses were seen in roughly 93% of patients.

Libraries were prepared through the immunoSEQ multiplex PCR assay. Rearranged TCR beta chain sequences were amplified with the hsTCRB Kit following the manufacturer's protocol. Sequencing of TCRB libraries was carried out on an Illumina MiSeq. In the paper's pipeline: The proprietary platform of the kit vendor was used for demultiplexing, trimming and gene mapping. TCRdb limited this immuneACCESS table to in-frame rearrangements with V and J called. A share of clones is missing; checked studies link under half to unresolved V genes, and the rest is unexplained. That table furnishes V, J and clone size, whereas the DNA furnished D and trimming. The sample table contains roughly 57,000 clones; only one count was recorded for around nine tenths of them. Roughly 2.1% of the sample is in the top ten clones. CDR1 SNHLY and CDR2 FYNNEI were looked up in the germline V gene. Relative to germline, V is 7 bases shorter and J is 8 bases shorter, with 8 bases between their ends. Taken from cysteine to phenylalanine, the CDR3 has 11 residues. Only the CDR3 DNA stays, 33 bases, in frame from base 1.

About this clone: Its recognized antigen is unknown. Base qualities are not provided; no much larger clone lies one nucleotide away.

The sample's time point label is to be understood as: week 11, during vaccination. Every vaccine dose consisted of 300 ug of a 20-mer mutant IDH1 peptide in Montanide, administered subcutaneously together with topical imiquimod. Newly diagnosed WHO grade 3 or 4 IDH1-mutant astrocytomas showing loss of nuclear ATRX were present in the donors. The samples were drawn from NOA16, a multicentre, single-arm, open-label phase I trial in Germany that tested a mutant IDH1 peptide vaccine in humans for the first time. Genomic DNA for TCRB sequencing was extracted from EDTA blood using the DNeasy Blood and Tissue Kit.

Here the sequenced sample was PBMCs, taken from a glioma patient whose treatment included an IDH1 peptide vaccine. The receptor's source is a man aged 35-49 years with glioma. The V and J segments used are TRBV2 and TRBJ1-4; no D gene call is confident. The CDR3 here reads CASIQEEKLFF. The sequenced DNA: TGTGCCAGCATTCAGGAGGAAAAACTGTTTTTT. The CDR3, completed at both ends by the reference TRBV2 and TRBJ1-4 genes, gives the full variable domain EPEVTQTPSHQVTQMGQEVILRCVPISNHLYFYWYRQILGQKVEFLVSFYNNEISEKSEIFDDQFSVERPDGSNFTLKIRSTKLEDSAMYFCASIQEEKLFFGSGTQLSVL.